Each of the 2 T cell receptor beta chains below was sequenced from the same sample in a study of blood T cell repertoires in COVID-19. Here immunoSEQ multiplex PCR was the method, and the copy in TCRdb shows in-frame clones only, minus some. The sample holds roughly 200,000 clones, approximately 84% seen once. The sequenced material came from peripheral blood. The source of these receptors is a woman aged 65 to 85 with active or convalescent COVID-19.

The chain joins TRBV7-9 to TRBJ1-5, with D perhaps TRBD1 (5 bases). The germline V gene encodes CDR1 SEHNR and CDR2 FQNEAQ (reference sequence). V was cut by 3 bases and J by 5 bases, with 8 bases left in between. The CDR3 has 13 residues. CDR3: CASSFDSYQPQHF. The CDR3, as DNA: TGTGCCAGCAGCTTCGACAGTTATCAGCCCCAGCATTTT.

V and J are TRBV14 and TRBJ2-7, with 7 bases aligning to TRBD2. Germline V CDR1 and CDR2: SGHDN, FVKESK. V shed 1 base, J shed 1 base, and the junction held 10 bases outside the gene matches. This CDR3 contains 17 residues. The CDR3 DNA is TGTGCCAGCAGCCAAGTTGGGGGGGGTCCAACATCCTACGAGCAGTACTTC. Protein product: CASSQVGGGPTSYEQYF.